This TCR beta chain was observed in a study of blood T cell repertoires in COVID-19. Study background: Samples came from the United States, Italy and Spain, spanning acute and convalescent COVID-19.

Under the authors' procedure: Counts of nucleated cells, estimated from reference gene primer amplification, were obtained. This table comes from immunoSEQ multiplex PCR, and its TCRdb copy is limited to in-frame clones, with some not included. V and J calls and clone size are copied from that table; D and trimming were computed from the DNA. The data show some 200,000 clones, 80% seen once. This CDR3 has 15 amino acids. Germline V lookup: CDR1 SGHRS, CDR2 YFSETQ. V gave up 2 bases and J gave up 0 bases, with 9 bases separating them. This clone was detected only a few times. The chain uses TRBV5-1 and TRBJ2-1; TRBD2 might be the D (5 bases). The receptor's source is a human donor in a cohort sampled during active COVID-19. What was sequenced was peripheral blood. This CDR3 is CASSFRESSYNEQFF. The CDR3 DNA reads as TGCGCCAGCAGCTTCCGGGAAAGCTCCTACAATGAGCAGTTCTTC.